A single sample gave rise to the 15 T cell receptor beta chains below, sequenced in a study of T cells after posttransplantation cyclophosphamide. Libraries were prepared by immunoSEQ multiplex PCR; TCRdb keeps only in-frame clonotypes and omits some of them. The sample presents about 37,000 clones, none singletons. Sequences were obtained from PBMCs. Receptors were obtained from a man aged 25-40 years in good health and a related stem cell transplant donor.

This clone has a count of ten or more. This chain joins TRBV28 and TRBJ2-7; 11 nucleotides agree with TRBD2. After removal of 5 bases from V and 5 bases from J, the junction contained 5 bases not matched to a gene. Germline V lookup: CDR1 MDHEN, CDR2 SYDVKM. This CDR3 is built from 14 residues. This CDR3 reads CASSRLAGMNEQYF. The CDR3 DNA is TGTGCCAGCAGTCGACTAGCGGGGATGAACGAGCAGTACTTC.

This clone came up many times. The rearrangement uses TRBV4-2 and TRBJ1-2, with TRBD1 matching over 10 bases. Germline CDR1 reads LGHNA; CDR2 reads YNFKEQ. The CDR3 is made up of 14 amino acids. The trim removed 4 bases at V and 3 bases at J, leaving 2 bases unmatched. CDR3 nucleotide sequence: TGTGCCAGCAGCCGGGACAGGGGAGACTATGGCTACACCTTC. This encodes CASSRDRGDYGYTF.

This clone was detected many times. The chain couples TRBV20-1 to TRBJ1-4; no clear D gene. The CDR3 has 11 amino acids. Germline V gene sequence: CDR1 DFQATT, CDR2 SNEGSKA (reference sequence). V was shortened by 4 bases and J by 13 bases, with 13 bases between the two germline ends. In nucleotides, the CDR3 is TGCAGTGCTACCACCTCGGGGAGACTGTTTTTT. Encoded protein: CSATTSGRLFF.

This clone was counted at least ten times. The genes are TRBV4-1 and TRBJ1-3; D gene unclear. Germline CDR1 and CDR2: MGHRA and YSYEKL. V was pared by 2 bases and J by 3 bases, with 14 bases between. The CDR3 length is 16 residues. CDR3 region: CASSQSSAGLGNTIYF. The CDR3 region has the DNA TGCGCCAGCAGCCAATCCTCGGCAGGCCTTGGAAACACCATATATTTT.

This clone was recorded many times. The genes are TRBV28 and TRBJ1-1; maybe TRBD1 (6 bases). V was cut by 5 bases and J by 1 base, with 8 bases left in between. Germline CDR1 and CDR2: MDHEN and SYDVKM. The CDR3 totals 13 residues. In DNA form, the CDR3 reads TGTGCCAGCAGTGGAGGGGGGAACACTGAAGCTTTCTTT. It codes for CASSGGGNTEAFF.

This clone was picked up many times. The CDR3 spells CASSATGGFSYNSPLHF. Here the CDR3 DNA reads TGTGCCAGCAGCGCCACAGGGGGCTTCTCCTATAATTCACCCCTCCACTTT. The chain joins TRBV13 to TRBJ1-6, with TRBD1 identical over 9 bases. Trimming removed 5 bases from V and 0 bases from J; junction bases left unmatched: 5. This CDR3 has 17 amino acids. The germline V gene encodes CDR1 PRHDT and CDR2 FYEKMQ (reference sequence).

This clone was detected ten times or more. The chain combines TRBV7-9 with TRBJ2-3; 9 bases line up with TRBD1. The CDR3 is made up of 14 amino acids. The germline V gene has CDR1 SEHNR and CDR2 FQNEAQ (reference sequence). The junction had 1 base not matched to a gene; V was cut back by 5 bases and J by 1 base. In DNA form, the CDR3 reads TGTGCCAGCAGCAGGACAGGGGGCACAGATACGCAGTATTTT. This sequence encodes CASSRTGGTDTQYF.

There are many counts of this clone. The chain uses TRBV6-5 and TRBJ1-1, with 7 bases aligning to TRBD1. J lost 3 bases, V lost 0 bases, and 7 bases had no gene match. The germline V gene has CDR1 MNHEY and CDR2 SVGAGI. This CDR3 contains 16 residues. CDR3 amino acids: CASSYSSGGLDTEAFF. The CDR3 DNA is TGTGCCAGCAGTTACTCGTCAGGGGGTCTGGACACTGAAGCTTTCTTT.

This clone was detected ten times or more. This chain links TRBV5-1 with TRBJ2-7; 7 bases align to TRBD2. This CDR3 region has 14 residues. The trim removed 0 bases at V and 7 bases at J, leaving 7 bases unmatched. Germline V gene sequence: CDR1 SGHRS, CDR2 YFSETQ. In DNA, the CDR3 is TGCGCCAGCAGCTTGGAAGCGGGAACTGGGGAGCAGTACTTC. This codes for CASSLEAGTGEQYF.

The chain links TRBV6-5 to TRBJ2-3; D might be TRBD1 (5 bases). The CDR3 has 14 amino acids. V was cut by 2 bases and J by 8 bases, with 14 bases left in between. The germline V gene encodes CDR1 MNHEY and CDR2 SVGAGI. CDR3 nucleotide sequence: TGTGCCAGCAGTTACGACCTGGGTCAGGGTACGCAGTATTTT. Encoded protein: CASSYDLGQGTQYF.

In its sample, this clone was seen many times. J is TRBJ2-3 and V is TRBV12-3 or TRBV12-4, with TRBD1 as a possible D gene (6 bases). V was trimmed by 4 bases and J by 2 bases, leaving 13 bases between them. The CDR3 is 15 residues long. The CDR3 region is CASSSTSGATDTQYF. For the CDR3, the DNA is TGTGCCAGCAGTTCAACCTCAGGGGCCACAGATACGCAGTATTTT.

Written as DNA, the CDR3 is TGTGCCAGCAACCCGAAGGACTCACAAGAGACCCAGTACTTC. This encodes CASNPKDSQETQYF. The chain employs TRBV7-6 and TRBJ2-5; TRBD2 might be the D (5 bases). With 7 bases removed from V and 2 bases from J, the gap between germline ends came to 14 bases. The CDR3 is 14 residues long. Germline CDR1 and CDR2: SGHVS and FNYEAQ. Full variable domain (missing parts from reference TRBV7-6 and TRBJ2-5): GAGVSQSPRYKVTKRGQDVALRCDPISGHVSLYWYRQALGQGPEFLTYFNYEAQQDKSGLPNDRFSAERPEGSISTLTIQRTEQRDSAMYRCASNPKDSQETQYFGPGTRLLVL.

This clone appeared many times. V and J are TRBV6-1 and TRBJ2-7; possible D gene TRBD1, 6 bases. The V end was cut by 2 bases, the J end by 7 bases, with 15 bases between. The CDR3 has 14 amino acids. Germline assignment: CDR1 MNHNS and CDR2 SASEGT. The CDR3 here is CASSEIQGLQEQYF. The CDR3, as DNA: TGTGCCAGCAGTGAAATACAGGGTCTTCAAGAGCAGTACTTC.

This clone was counted ten times or more. The rearrangement uses TRBV12-3 or TRBV12-4 and TRBJ2-7; 8 bases are a match to TRBD1. This CDR3 spans 13 amino acids. Trimming cost V 2 bases and J 4 bases; bases outside gene matches: 1. The CDR3, as DNA: TGTGCCAGCAGTTTAACAGGGGGTTACGAGCAGTACTTC. This gives the protein CASSLTGGYEQYF.

This clone was seen ten or more times. The chain has TRBV24-1 and TRBJ2-2; 9 bases are shared with TRBD2. The germline V gene encodes CDR1 KGHDR and CDR2 SFDVKD. V was clipped by 0 bases and J by 1 base; unmatched bases: 5. This CDR3 region has 18 residues. The CDR3 DNA follows: TGTGCCACCAGTGATTTGAAGCGGGGGGCAGGGAACACCGGGGAGCTGTTTTTT. Its protein product is CATSDLKRGAGNTGELFF.